This T cell receptor (beta chain) was identified in a study of human T cells and chemical hapten exposure. As to time point: patch test 1, 2 weeks after DPC sensitization. Described treatment: therapeutic diphenylcyclopropenone sensitization with weekly scalp DPC. Per germline, CDR1 SQVTM and CDR2 ANQGSEA. This CDR3 contains 13 residues. V was shortened by 5 bases and J by 8 bases, with 15 bases between the two germline ends. One entry per CDR3 protein results from TCRdb running MiXCR on the RACE reads. The sample lists under 120,000 distinct CDR3 sequences; 11% were seen once. This clonotype was observed at least ten times.

The sample consisted of whole blood, taken in connection with sensitization to the hapten diphenylcyclopropenone (DPC). The source is a woman between 35 and 50 years old with alopecia areata. Some clones in this sample may be carry-over from other donors' samples. This chain links TRBV29-1 with TRBJ1-4; TRBD1 might be the D (5 bases). CDR3 in amino acids: CSVRQPTTEKLFF. For the CDR3, the DNA is TGCAGCGTTAGACAGCCGACGACGGAAAAACTGTTTTTT. The full variable domain, with the rest looked up from reference TRBV29-1 and TRBJ1-4, is SAVISQKPSRDICQRGTSLTIQCQVDSQVTMMFWYRQQPGQSLTLIATANQGSEATYESGFVIDKFPISRPNLTFSTLTVSNMSPEDSSIYLCSVRQPTTEKLFFGSGTQLSVL.